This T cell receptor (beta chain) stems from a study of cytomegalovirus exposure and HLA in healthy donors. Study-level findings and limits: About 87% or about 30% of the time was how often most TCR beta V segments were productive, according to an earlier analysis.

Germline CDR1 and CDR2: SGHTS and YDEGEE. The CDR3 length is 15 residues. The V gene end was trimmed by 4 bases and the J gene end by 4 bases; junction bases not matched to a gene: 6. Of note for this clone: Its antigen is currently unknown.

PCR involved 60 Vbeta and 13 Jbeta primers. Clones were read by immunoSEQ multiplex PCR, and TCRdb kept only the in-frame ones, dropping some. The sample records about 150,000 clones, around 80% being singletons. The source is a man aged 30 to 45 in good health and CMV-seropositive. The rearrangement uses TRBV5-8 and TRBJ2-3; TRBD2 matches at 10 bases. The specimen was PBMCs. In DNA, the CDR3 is TGTGCCAGCAGCGGAACACTAGCGGGACCAGATACGCAGTATTTT. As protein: CASSGTLAGPDTQYF.